This T cell receptor beta chain was recovered during a study of identical twins. It was template switching that added a universal primer site, and there were unique molecular identifiers on the cDNA. TCRdb reanalysed the 5' RACE reads using MiXCR and keeps one entry per CDR3 protein. The sample holds about 790,000 distinct CDR3 sequences, about 20% seen once. This CDR3 is built from 12 residues. V shed 7 bases and J shed 11 bases, with 17 bases lying between them. Germline V gene lookup returns CDR1 MNHEY and CDR2 SVGEGT. Separately, the same data were catalogued under a study of T cells expressing NK-cell markers.

The chain joins TRBV6-2 or TRBV6-3 to TRBJ1-1; TRBD1 is a possible D gene (6 bases). This sequence originates from a woman younger than 35 in good health. The material sequenced was PBMCs. CDR3 loop: CASNDLNRAAFF. The CDR3 nucleotides are TGTGCCAGCAACGACCTGAACAGGGCCGCTTTCTTT.